A single sample is the source of the 10 T cell receptor beta chains below, sequenced in a study of shared clonotypes between healthy human individuals (dated by TCRdb to 2020 to 2022). Library method: the immunoSEQ multiplex PCR assay. In TCRdb, the immuneACCESS table is reduced to in-frame sequences with V and J assigned. These tables do not hold every clone; where another copy was compared, an unresolved V gene accounts for under half, and the others remain unexplained. In this sample the table shows a few hundred thousand clones, around 97% of which occur a single time. The leading ten clones occupy less than 0.065% of the sample. Sequences were obtained from naive CD4+ T cells sorted from blood. The sample's cell subset or site label is to be understood as: CD45RA+ positively selected. Receptors originate from a woman in her twenties or thirties in good health.

This chain uses TRBV15 with TRBJ2-7, with D possibly matching TRBD2 (7 bases). This CDR3 contains 13 residues. Trimming left V 8 bases short and J 6 bases short, with 17 bases between. From germline, CDR1 is LNHNV and CDR2 YYDKDF (reference sequence). The CDR3, as DNA: TGTGCCACCCGGAACACTGGGGGGGCCGAGCAGTACTTC. Its protein product is CATRNTGGAEQYF.

The J gene is TRBJ1-3, the V gene TRBV11-1, with TRBD1 as a possible D gene (5 bases). The CDR3 extends over 14 amino acids. Trimming removed 2 bases at V and 4 bases at J, with 9 bases between. Germline-derived CDR1 and CDR2 are SGHAT and FQDESV (reference sequence). CDR3 loop: CASSLNRLGNTIYF. The CDR3 coding sequence is TGTGCCAGCAGCTTAAACAGGCTCGGAAACACCATATATTTT.

A remark on this clone: Relative to the germline gene, one junction end is altered; a read error may explain this. The chain carries TRBV7-9 and TRBJ2-7; tentatively, D is TRBD1 (6 bases). Germline assignment: CDR1 SEHNR and CDR2 FQNEAQ (reference sequence). CDR3 length equals 10 residues. CDR3 protein: CASSPGHADF. In DNA, the CDR3 is TGTGCCAGCAGCCCGGGACACGCGGACTTC.

This clone was seen once. V gene TRBV7-2 combines with J gene TRBJ1-4; D is uncertain. Trimming shortened V by 7 bases and J by 7 bases, and 19 bases separated the two germline ends. The CDR3 is 15 residues long. In germline, CDR1 is SGHTA, CDR2 FQGNSA. CDR3 DNA: TGTGCCAGCACCTCCGACAATTCGGTGGGTGAAAAACTGTTTTTT. Translating it yields CASTSDNSVGEKLFF.

This clone was observed once. The genes are TRBV5-1 and TRBJ2-2; 10 bases map to TRBD2. CDR3 size: 16 residues. V lost 4 bases to trimming and J lost 5 bases; unmatched junction nucleotides: 8. CDR1 and CDR2 from the germline V gene are SGHRS and YFSETQ. CDR3 sequence: CASSVTSGTPTGELFF. DNA for the CDR3: TGCGCCAGCAGCGTAACTAGCGGGACGCCGACCGGGGAGCTGTTTTTT.

The J gene is TRBJ2-7, the V gene TRBV6-6, with D perhaps matching TRBD1 (6 bases). The CDR3 covers 14 residues. Germline CDR1 reads MNHNY; CDR2 reads SVGAGI (reference sequence). Trimming left V 7 bases short and J 0 bases short, with 13 bases between. In DNA form, the CDR3 reads TGTGCCAGCACCCTTCAGGGGACCTCCTACGAGCAGTACTTC. Translated, it gives CASTLQGTSYEQYF.

The rearrangement uses TRBV19 and TRBJ2-7; 7 nucleotides agree with TRBD2. With V trimmed by 4 bases and J by 2 bases, 5 bases remained unmatched. The CDR3 runs 14 residues. The germline gives CDR1 LNHDA, CDR2 SQIVND (reference sequence). CDR3 nucleotides: TGTGCCAGTAGTACGCGACTAGCAGCCTACGAGCAGTACTTC. This sequence encodes CASSTRLAAYEQYF.

The chain is built from TRBV6-5 and TRBJ2-7; TRBD2 matches at 7 bases. The CDR3 spans 14 residues. In germline, CDR1 is MNHEY, CDR2 SVGAGI. V lost 7 bases to trimming and J lost 0 bases; unmatched junction nucleotides: 6. As DNA, the CDR3 is TGTGCCAGCACCCGAGCGGGGAGCTCCTACGAGCAGTACTTC. Translating gives CASTRAGSSYEQYF.

The chain has TRBV5-4 and TRBJ2-2; 11 nucleotides align to TRBD2. The CDR3 totals 18 residues. With 4 bases clipped from V and 4 bases from J, the junction kept 12 bases outside the gene matches. In germline, CDR1 is SGHNT, CDR2 YYREEE (reference sequence). The CDR3 loop is CASSTGTSGARRTGELFF. CDR3 DNA: TGTGCCAGCAGCACCGGGACTAGCGGAGCCCGTCGCACCGGGGAGCTGTTTTTT.

This clone showed up just once. The rearrangement uses TRBV7-8 and TRBJ1-5, with no clear D. The CDR3 sequence is 13 residues long. V was clipped by 8 bases and J by 5 bases, with 13 bases between them. Germline V CDR1 and CDR2: SGHVS, FQNEAQ. The CDR3 sequence is CASQLTEHQPQHF. The CDR3 bases are TGTGCCAGCCAGCTTACCGAGCATCAGCCCCAGCATTTT.